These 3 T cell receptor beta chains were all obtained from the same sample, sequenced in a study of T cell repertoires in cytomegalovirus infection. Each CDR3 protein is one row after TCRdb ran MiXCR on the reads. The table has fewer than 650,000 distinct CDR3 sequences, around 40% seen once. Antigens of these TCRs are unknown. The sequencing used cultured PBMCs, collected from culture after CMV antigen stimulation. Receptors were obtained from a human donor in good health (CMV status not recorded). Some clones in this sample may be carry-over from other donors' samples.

This chain's CDR3 is CASSRGGRPADTQYF. CDR3 coding DNA: TGCGCCAGCAGCCGCGGGGGGCGTCCCGCAGATACGCAGTATTTT. The rearrangement uses TRBV4-3 and TRBJ2-3, with 8 nucleotides matching TRBD2. Looked up from germline, CDR1 is LGHNA and CDR2 is YSLEER. The trim removed 4 bases at V and 4 bases at J, leaving 7 bases unmatched. This CDR3 spans 15 amino acids.

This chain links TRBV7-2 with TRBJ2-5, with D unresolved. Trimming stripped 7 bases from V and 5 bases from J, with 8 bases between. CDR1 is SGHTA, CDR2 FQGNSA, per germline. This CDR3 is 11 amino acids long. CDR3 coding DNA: TGTGCCAGCACTCAAAGTGAGACCCAGTACTTC. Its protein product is CASTQSETQYF.

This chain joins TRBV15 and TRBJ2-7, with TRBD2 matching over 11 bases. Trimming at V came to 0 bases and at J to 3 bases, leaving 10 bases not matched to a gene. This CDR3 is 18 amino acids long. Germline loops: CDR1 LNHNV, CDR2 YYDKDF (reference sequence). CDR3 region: CATSRDRLASGRNYEQYF. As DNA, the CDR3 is TGTGCCACCAGCAGAGATCGCCTCGCTAGCGGGAGGAACTACGAGCAGTACTTC.